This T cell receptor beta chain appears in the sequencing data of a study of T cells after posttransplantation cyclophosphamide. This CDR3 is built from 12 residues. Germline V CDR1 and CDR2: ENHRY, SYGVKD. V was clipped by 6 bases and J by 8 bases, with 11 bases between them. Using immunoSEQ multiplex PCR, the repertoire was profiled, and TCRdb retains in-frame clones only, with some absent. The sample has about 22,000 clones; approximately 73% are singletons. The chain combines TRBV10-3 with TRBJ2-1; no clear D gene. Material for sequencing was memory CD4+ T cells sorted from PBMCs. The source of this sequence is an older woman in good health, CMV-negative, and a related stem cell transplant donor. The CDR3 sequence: CAISNSGHEQFF. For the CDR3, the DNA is TGTGCCATCAGCAACTCTGGGCATGAGCAGTTCTTC.